The present TCR beta chain was sequenced within a study of T-cell reconstitution after alpha-beta-depleted transplantation in children. As it was prepared, the TCRbeta library received unique molecular identifiers. TCRdb passed the PCR reads through MiXCR, listing each CDR3 protein once. The sample has approximately 510,000 distinct CDR3 sequences, 18% seen once. This clonotype has a handful of counts. Germline CDR1 reads SGHRS; CDR2 reads YFSETQ. Trimming shortened V by 4 bases and J by 0 bases, and 14 bases separated the two germline ends. CDR3 length: 15 amino acids. V usage is TRBV5-1 and J usage is TRBJ2-7, with D tentatively TRBD2 (6 bases). The sequencing here drew on PBMCs from the stem cell graft donor, taken from the stem cell graft. This sequence was found in a human donor who donated a stem cell graft to a child with acute lymphoblastic leukemia. The CDR3 spells CASSIGSSASYEQYF. The CDR3 DNA sequence: TGCGCCAGCAGCATCGGATCTAGCGCCTCCTACGAGCAGTACTTC.